What follows are 11 T cell receptor beta chains derived from one specimen sequenced in a study of blood T cell repertoires in COVID-19. TCRdb's table, derived via immunoSEQ multiplex PCR, lists solely in-frame clones and lacks some. The data hold 200,000 or so clones, with around nine tenths observed a single time. The sequenced material came from peripheral blood. The receptors were gathered from a woman aged 40 to 49 who had recovered from COVID-19.

The chain links TRBV29-1 to TRBJ2-6, with TRBD1 matching 9 bases. Germline CDR1 and CDR2: SQVTM and ANQGSEA. The CDR3 runs 16 residues. J lost 3 bases, V lost 4 bases, and 7 bases had no gene match. In nucleotides, the CDR3 is TGCAGCGTTGGGGGGACAGGGAGTGGTGGGGCCAACGTCCTGACTTTC. This gives the protein CSVGGTGSGGANVLTF.

The chain links TRBV4-3 to TRBJ2-6; 9 bases align to TRBD1. V was clipped by 0 bases and J by 0 bases; unmatched bases: 3. The V gene's germline CDR1 is LGHNA and CDR2 YSLEER. This CDR3 region has 18 residues. The CDR3 region is CASSQEGTGLSGANVLTF. Written as DNA, the CDR3 is TGCGCCAGCAGCCAAGAGGGGACAGGGCTCTCTGGGGCCAACGTCCTGACTTTC.

This rearrangement joins TRBV10-3 to TRBJ2-2; 7 positions agree with TRBD1. The CDR3 has 16 residues. The germline V gene encodes CDR1 ENHRY and CDR2 SYGVKD. Trimming removed 0 bases from V and 1 base from J; junction bases left unmatched: 2. DNA of the CDR3: TGTGCCATCAGTGAGTCCAACAGGGGGAACACCGGGGAGCTGTTTTTT. This gives the protein CAISESNRGNTGELFF.

The V gene is TRBV6-1, the J gene TRBJ2-1; the match to TRBD1 covers 8 bases. V lost 2 bases and J lost 5; bases outside the gene matches: 2. The germline gives CDR1 MNHNS, CDR2 SASEGT. The CDR3 has 14 amino acids. CDR3 in DNA: TGTGCCAGCAGTGAACTGGACAGGGACAATGAGCAGTTCTTC. As protein: CASSELDRDNEQFF.

This chain links TRBV5-1 with TRBJ1-1; 8 positions agree with TRBD1. Trimming cost V 3 bases and J 4 bases; bases outside gene matches: 5. This CDR3 region has 14 residues. Germline V gene data show CDR1 as SGHRS and CDR2 as YFSETQ. As DNA, the CDR3 is TGCGCCAGCAGCTCCAGGGGGCGAGCCACTGAAGCTTTCTTT. It translates to CASSSRGRATEAFF.

The genes are TRBV2 and TRBJ1-2; TRBD1 might be the D (6 bases). This CDR3 spans 17 amino acids. Germline V gene data show CDR1 as SNHLY and CDR2 as FYNNEI. Trimming stripped 6 bases from V and 2 bases from J, with 22 bases between. The CDR3 loop reads CASRFGWARGTNYGYTF. CDR3 in DNA: TGTGCCAGCAGATTCGGTTGGGCTAGGGGGACCAACTATGGCTACACCTTC.

The chain recombines TRBV3-1 (or the pseudogene TRBV3-2) with TRBJ1-5; D is unclear. The V gene's germline CDR1 is LGHDT and CDR2 YNNKEL (reference sequence). V lost 4 bases and J lost 5, with 15 bases in between. This CDR3 is built from 15 residues. CDR3 nucleotide sequence: TGTGCCAGCAGCCCGCGGGGTAGGGAAGATCAGCCCCAGCATTTT. Translation: CASSPRGREDQPQHF.

The V gene is TRBV5-6, the J gene TRBJ1-2; 8 bases are a match to TRBD1. Per the germline V gene, CDR1 is SGHDT and CDR2 is YYEEEE. V shed 3 bases and J 6 bases; nucleotides not matched to a gene: 4. The CDR3 has 13 residues. CDR3 protein: CASSYRGENGYTF. In DNA, the CDR3 is TGTGCCAGCAGCTACAGGGGGGAGAATGGCTACACCTTC.

This clone was detected only a few times. The rearrangement uses TRBV5-1 and TRBJ2-1; tentative D call: TRBD1 (6 bases). Between the trimmed V and J ends, which lost 5 bases and 6 bases, there was a span of 21 bases. Germline values: CDR1 SGHRS, CDR2 YFSETQ. The CDR3 extends over 16 amino acids. The CDR3 coding sequence is TGCGCCAGCAGTCCCCAAGCTCAGGGGCCCGGCAATGAGCAGTTCTTC. Translating gives CASSPQAQGPGNEQFF.

This clone has a handful of counts. The chain employs TRBV19 and TRBJ2-7, with a possible D match to TRBD2 (7 bases). The CDR3 extends over 12 amino acids. Germline-derived CDR1 and CDR2 are LNHDA and SQIVND (reference sequence). V shed 6 bases and J shed 5 bases, with 11 bases lying between them. Here the CDR3 reads CASSQGGDEQYF. In DNA form, the CDR3 reads TGTGCCAGTAGCCAAGGGGGGGACGAGCAGTACTTC.

The table lists this clone with a few counts. J is TRBJ1-5 and V is TRBV19; 8 bases map to TRBD1. The CDR3 sequence is 14 residues long. The V gene's germline CDR1 is LNHDA and CDR2 SQIVND (reference sequence). Germline trimming cut 5 bases from V and 2 bases from J; bases unmatched to any gene: 2. The CDR3 is CASSSTGGNQPQHF. The CDR3 DNA reads TGTGCCAGTAGTTCGACAGGGGGCAATCAGCCCCAGCATTTT.